This TCR beta chain was found in a study of OX40 agonist ivuxolimab in advanced cancers. Findings and caveats of the study: In general, CD8+ T cells held more expanded clones than CD4+ did, on average.

For this clone: Its antigen is not identified.

Produced via immunoSEQ multiplex PCR; TCRdb's table is partial and in-frame only. The sample lists 100,000 or so clones; about 96% were seen once. Germline V gene lookup returns CDR1 MDHEN and CDR2 SYDVKM. Losses at the gene ends were 7 bases for V and 10 bases for J; bases not matched to a gene: 10. The length of the CDR3 is 13 residues. This sequence joins TRBV28 and TRBJ2-5; 9 nucleotides line up with TRBD2. The clonotype comes from an adult with an advanced solid tumor such as melanoma, head and neck, liver or kidney cancer. Here the sequenced sample was CD4+ or CD8+ T cells sorted from blood, taken in a trial of the OX40 agonist ivuxolimab. Here the CDR3 reads CASIFSGGPHQYF. CDR3 DNA sequence: TGTGCCAGCATCTTTAGCGGGGGCCCTCACCAGTACTTC.